This T cell receptor (beta chain) was observed in a study of blood T cell repertoires in COVID-19. Study information: From the United States, Italy and Spain came samples of acute and convalescent COVID-19. Sample material is recorded as cDNA or gDNA derived from T cells, B-cell-depleted T cells, or PBMCs.

Original processing methods: Amplification from reference gene primers served as the basis for estimated nucleated cell counts. The table came from immunoSEQ multiplex PCR; TCRdb's copy has only in-frame clones and leaves some out. V and J calls and clone size are those listed in that table; D and trimming were worked out from the DNA. The sample holds around 260,000 clones; 89% are singletons and the top ten take roughly 0.96%. The germline V gene has CDR1 SQVTM and CDR2 ANQGSEA. The CDR3 is 14 amino acids. V shed 4 bases, J shed 7 bases, and the junction held 7 bases outside the gene matches. The chain combines TRBV29-1 with TRBJ1-2; 12 bases match TRBD1. This TCR came from a woman between 40 and 50 years old who had recovered from COVID-19. What was sequenced was peripheral blood. This CDR3 is CSVVGTGGAGGYTF. The CDR3 nucleotides are TGCAGCGTTGTGGGGACAGGGGGCGCGGGTGGCTACACCTTC.